These 12 T cell receptor beta chains were sequenced from one sample in a study of blood T cell repertoires in COVID-19. Profiling relied on immunoSEQ multiplex PCR, and the TCRdb table lists in-frame clones only, not all of them. The sample shows 95,000 to 150,000 clones, 70% to 75% of them seen only once. Source material: peripheral blood. The source is a man in his 60s with acute or convalescent COVID-19.

The chain uses TRBV10-3 and TRBJ1-2, with 8 bases aligning to TRBD1. J gave up 2 bases and V 4 bases, and 3 bases lay outside the gene matches. Germline values: CDR1 ENHRY, CDR2 SYGVKD. The CDR3 is made up of 14 amino acids. This CDR3 reads CAISGTGWNYGYTF. DNA for the CDR3: TGTGCCATCAGTGGGACAGGGTGGAACTATGGCTACACCTTC.

The chain links TRBV27 to TRBJ2-2; tentative D call: TRBD2 (7 bases). The V gene's germline CDR1 is MNHEY and CDR2 SMNVEV (reference sequence). V was cut by 2 bases and J by 3 bases, with 22 bases left in between. The CDR3 loop spans 19 amino acids. The CDR3 DNA follows: TGTGCCAGCAGTTTAAGAAGCGTGGTGGGGGGGCGCGACACCGGGGAGCTGTTTTTT. Protein product: CASSLRSVVGGRDTGELFF.

The chain uses TRBV5-6 and TRBJ1-1; D is ambiguous. The CDR3 is 13 residues long. The germline V gene has CDR1 SGHDT and CDR2 YYEEEE. The V end was cut by 1 base, the J end by 1 base, with 5 bases between. The CDR3 is CASSLSQNTEAFF. The CDR3 DNA sequence: TGTGCCAGCAGCTTGAGCCAGAACACTGAAGCTTTCTTT.

The chain is built from TRBV2 and TRBJ1-1; no reliable D call. The CDR3 is 14 residues long. Germline CDR1 and CDR2: SNHLY and FYNNEI. Trimming removed 6 bases from V and 0 bases from J, with 11 bases in between. In DNA form, the CDR3 reads TGTGCCAGCAGCGCGATGAGAATGAACACTGAAGCTTTCTTT. This encodes CASSAMRMNTEAFF.

This sequence joins TRBV24-1 and TRBJ2-1; TRBD1 matches 11 bases. This CDR3 has 16 amino acids. From germline, CDR1 is KGHDR and CDR2 SFDVKD. The V and J ends lost 1 base and 5 bases, in that order; junction bases with no gene match: 3. DNA for the CDR3: TGTGCCACCAGTGATTTCCGGGACAGGGGGGACAATGAGCAGTTCTTC. It translates to CATSDFRDRGDNEQFF.

The V gene is TRBV30, the J gene TRBJ2-3, with no clear D. There are 13 residues in the CDR3. The germline V gene encodes CDR1 GTSNPN and CDR2 SVGIG (reference sequence). V was pared by 0 bases and J by 6 bases, with 10 bases between. The CDR3 is CAWSVQHRDTQYF. The CDR3 DNA follows: TGTGCCTGGAGTGTACAGCATCGGGATACGCAGTATTTT.

The rearrangement joins TRBV7-9 to TRBJ1-4; TRBD1 aligns across 7 bases. V was pared by 4 bases and J by 5 bases, with 7 bases of the junction left unmatched. The CDR3 contains 15 residues. Germline loops: CDR1 SEHNR, CDR2 FQNEAQ (reference sequence). CDR3 region: CASSSPGQPNEKLFF. The DNA of the CDR3 is TGTGCCAGCAGCTCCCCGGGACAGCCAAATGAAAAACTGTTTTTT.

This chain connects TRBV29-1 to TRBJ2-2; TRBD1 might be the D (6 bases). Trimming cost V 5 bases and J 3 bases, with 10 bases left between them. The CDR3 is made up of 13 amino acids. Germline V gene lookup returns CDR1 SQVTM and CDR2 ANQGSEA. Here the CDR3 reads CSVRQDHTGELFF. The DNA of the CDR3 is TGCAGCGTTCGACAGGACCACACCGGGGAGCTGTTTTTT.

CDR3 DNA sequence: TGTGCCAGCAGCTTAAGGGGACAGGGGGCTCTCGAGCAGTACTTC. It codes for CASSLRGQGALEQYF. The chain carries TRBV11-2 and TRBJ2-7; 12 nucleotides align to TRBD1. CDR1 is SGHAT and CDR2 is FQNNGV in the germline V gene. This CDR3 contains 15 residues. The trim removed 2 bases at V and 6 bases at J, leaving 5 bases unmatched.

The chain recombines TRBV30 with TRBJ2-6, with D unclear. The CDR3 covers 13 residues. Trimming removed 7 bases at V and 2 bases at J, with 9 bases between. Germline-derived CDR1 and CDR2 are GTSNPN and SVGIG (reference sequence). In DNA form, the CDR3 reads TGTGCCTTTGCCGACACTGGGGCCAACGTCCTGACTTTC. Translating it yields CAFADTGANVLTF.

This chain uses TRBV27 with TRBJ1-1; tentative D call: TRBD1 (6 bases). Germline CDR1 MNHEY, CDR2 SMNVEV (reference sequence). V lost 0 bases, J lost 1 base, and 9 bases lay in between. The CDR3 has 15 residues. CDR3 residues: CASSLSVRGNTEAFF. The DNA of the CDR3 is TGTGCCAGCAGTTTATCGGTCAGGGGGAACACTGAAGCTTTCTTT.

The rearrangement links TRBV28 to TRBJ1-1, with D possibly being TRBD1 (6 bases). With 6 bases removed from V and 4 bases from J, the gap between germline ends came to 18 bases. This CDR3 spans 15 amino acids. Germline CDR1 reads MDHEN; CDR2 reads SYDVKM. CDR3 residues: CASRGAGSLGTEAFF. The CDR3 DNA follows: TGTGCCAGCAGGGGGGCAGGGAGTTTGGGCACTGAAGCTTTCTTT.